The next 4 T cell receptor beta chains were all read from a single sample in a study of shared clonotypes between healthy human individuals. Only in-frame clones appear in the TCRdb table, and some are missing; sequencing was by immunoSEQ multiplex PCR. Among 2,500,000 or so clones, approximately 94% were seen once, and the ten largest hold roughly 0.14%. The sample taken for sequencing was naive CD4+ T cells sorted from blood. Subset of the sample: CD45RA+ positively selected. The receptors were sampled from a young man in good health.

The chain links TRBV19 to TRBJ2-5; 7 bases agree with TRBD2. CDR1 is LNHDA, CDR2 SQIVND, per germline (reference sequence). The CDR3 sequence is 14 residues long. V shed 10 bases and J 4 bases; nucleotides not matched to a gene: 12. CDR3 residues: CATLSPGGGETQYF. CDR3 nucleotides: TGTGCCACTTTATCGCCGGGAGGTGGAGAGACCCAGTACTTC. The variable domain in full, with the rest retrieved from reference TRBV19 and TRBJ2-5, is DGGITQSPKYLFRKEGQNVTLSCEQNLNHDAMYWYRQDPGQGLRLIYYSQIVNDFQKGDIAEGYSVSREKKESFPLTVTSAQKNPTAFYLCATLSPGGGETQYFGPGTRLLVL.

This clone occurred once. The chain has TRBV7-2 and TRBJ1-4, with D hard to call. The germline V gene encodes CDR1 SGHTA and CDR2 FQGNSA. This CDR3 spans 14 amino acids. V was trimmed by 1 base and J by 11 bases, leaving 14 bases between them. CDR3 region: CASSLVAASGKLFF. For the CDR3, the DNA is TGTGCCAGCAGCTTAGTTGCGGCCTCGGGGAAACTGTTTTTT.

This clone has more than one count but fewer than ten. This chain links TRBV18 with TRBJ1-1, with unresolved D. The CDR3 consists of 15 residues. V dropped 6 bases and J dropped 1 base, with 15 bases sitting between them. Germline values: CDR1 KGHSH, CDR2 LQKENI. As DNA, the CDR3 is TGTGCCAGCTCCCTCGAAGTCGCCAGGAACACTGAAGCTTTCTTT. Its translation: CASSLEVARNTEAFF.

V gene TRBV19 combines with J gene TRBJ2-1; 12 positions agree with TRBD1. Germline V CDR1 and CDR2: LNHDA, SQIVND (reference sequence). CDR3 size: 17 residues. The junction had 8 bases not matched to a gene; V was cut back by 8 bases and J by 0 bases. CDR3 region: CASAGTGGLLSYNEQFF. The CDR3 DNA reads TGTGCCAGTGCCGGGACAGGGGGCTTACTCTCCTACAATGAGCAGTTCTTC.